What follows are 11 T cell receptor beta chains derived from one specimen sequenced in a study of control samples from healthy donors and cancer patients. This table comes from immunoSEQ multiplex PCR, and its TCRdb copy is limited to in-frame clones, with some not included. Seen here are about 110,000 clones, 90% observed once, and the top ten hold 4% to 4.5%. The specimen sequenced was blood. Receptors were obtained from a human donor in good health. The donor label of this sample is uncertain.

The rearrangement uses TRBV27 and TRBJ1-1; D remains ambiguous. CDR1 is MNHEY and CDR2 is SMNVEV in the germline V gene (reference sequence). The CDR3 loop spans 13 amino acids. The V end was cut by 4 bases, the J end by 1 base, with 7 bases between. The DNA for the CDR3 is TGTGCCAGCAGTTGGACCCCGAACACTGAAGCTTTCTTT. Amino acids: CASSWTPNTEAFF.

The chain combines TRBV12-2 with TRBJ1-2. TRBV12-2 is flagged as a pseudogene. This CDR3 has 15 amino acids. In nucleotides, the CDR3 is TGTGCAAGTCGCTTAGCGGACCGTGCGGCGTATGGCTACACCTTC. Protein: CASRLADRAAYGYTF.

The rearrangement links TRBV7-9 to TRBJ2-7; weak D call: TRBD1 (6 bases). This CDR3 has 11 residues. Trimming pared 5 bases from V and 6 bases from J, leaving 8 bases between. In germline, CDR1 is SEHNR, CDR2 FQNEAQ (reference sequence). CDR3 protein: CASSPGVEQYF. CDR3 nucleotide sequence: TGTGCCAGCAGCCCAGGGGTCGAGCAGTACTTC.

V gene TRBV5-8 combines with J gene TRBJ1-5; D is unresolved. V lost 2 bases to trimming and J lost 0 bases, with 15 bases between them. This CDR3 comprises 17 residues. Looked up from germline, CDR1 is SGHTS and CDR2 is YDEGEE. CDR3 in DNA: TGTGCCAGCAGCTTAAAGGGCAGTTCGGGTAGCAATCAGCCCCAGCATTTT. This sequence encodes CASSLKGSSGSNQPQHF.

This clone was seen just once. CDR3 in DNA: TGTGCCACCAGTCATGGTAGCACAGATACGCAGTATTTT. This translates into CATSHGSTDTQYF. J is TRBJ2-3 and V is TRBV24-1; D uncertain. V gave up 6 bases and J gave up 0 bases, with 6 bases separating them. CDR3 length: 13 residues. Germline lookup yields CDR1 KGHDR and CDR2 SFDVKD.

The chain links TRBV11-2 to TRBJ1-6; D gene ambiguous. The CDR3 covers 12 residues. The ends were cut back, 8 bases at V and 7 bases at J, with 9 bases in the middle. CDR1 is SGHAT and CDR2 is FQNNGV in the germline V gene. CDR3 protein: CASGQPNSPLHF. The CDR3 DNA reads as TGTGCCAGCGGGCAGCCGAATTCACCCCTCCACTTT.

This clone appeared a single time. The chain uses TRBV19 and TRBJ1-1; D remains ambiguous. The V end was cut by 6 bases, the J end by 1 base, with 15 bases between. This CDR3 comprises 15 residues. Germline V CDR1 and CDR2: LNHDA, SQIVND (reference sequence). The CDR3, as DNA: TGTGCCAGTAGAGAAGACTACCGGGAGAACACTGAAGCTTTCTTT. Translated: CASREDYRENTEAFF.

The chain is built from TRBV2 and TRBJ2-5; D is uncertain. The CDR3 is 13 amino acids. V was clipped by 2 bases and J by 5 bases, with 9 bases between them. Germline V lookup: CDR1 SNHLY, CDR2 FYNNEI. The CDR3 DNA sequence: TGTGCCAGCAGTGAATTTTGGGCGGAGACCCAGTACTTC. Translation: CASSEFWAETQYF. Variable domain in full (rest from reference TRBV2 and TRBJ2-5): EPEVTQTPSHQVTQMGQEVILRCVPISNHLYFYWYRQILGQKVEFLVSFYNNEISEKSEIFDDQFSVERPDGSNFTLKIRSTKLEDSAMYFCASSEFWAETQYFGPGTRLLVL.

V gene TRBV12-5 combines with J gene TRBJ1-6, with no clear D. The germline CDR1 and CDR2 sequences are LGHNT and FRNRAP. The CDR3 sequence is 13 residues long. The V end lost 7 bases, the J end lost 10 bases, and 14 bases lay between the germline ends. This chain's CDR3 is CASVGLPPSPLHF. In DNA form, the CDR3 reads TGTGCTAGTGTCGGTCTTCCCCCATCACCCCTCCACTTT.

The chain employs TRBV27 and TRBJ2-1; 10 bases match TRBD2. This CDR3 spans 19 amino acids. V trimming: 4 bases; J trimming: 2 bases; junction bases outside the gene matches: 14. The V gene's germline CDR1 is MNHEY and CDR2 SMNVEV (reference sequence). CDR3 sequence (DNA): TGTGCCAGCAGTTCGATAGCGGGGGGCCGTACCTATACCTACAATGAGCAGTTCTTC. This encodes CASSSIAGGRTYTYNEQFF.

The rearrangement links TRBV7-9 to TRBJ2-7, with no clear D. Germline V gene lookup returns CDR1 SEHNR and CDR2 FQNEAQ (reference sequence). The ends were cut back, 5 bases at V and 1 base at J, with 9 bases in the middle. The CDR3 loop spans 13 amino acids. CDR3 sequence reads: CASSAERSYEQYF. The CDR3 nucleotides are TGTGCCAGCAGCGCAGAAAGGTCCTACGAGCAGTACTTC.